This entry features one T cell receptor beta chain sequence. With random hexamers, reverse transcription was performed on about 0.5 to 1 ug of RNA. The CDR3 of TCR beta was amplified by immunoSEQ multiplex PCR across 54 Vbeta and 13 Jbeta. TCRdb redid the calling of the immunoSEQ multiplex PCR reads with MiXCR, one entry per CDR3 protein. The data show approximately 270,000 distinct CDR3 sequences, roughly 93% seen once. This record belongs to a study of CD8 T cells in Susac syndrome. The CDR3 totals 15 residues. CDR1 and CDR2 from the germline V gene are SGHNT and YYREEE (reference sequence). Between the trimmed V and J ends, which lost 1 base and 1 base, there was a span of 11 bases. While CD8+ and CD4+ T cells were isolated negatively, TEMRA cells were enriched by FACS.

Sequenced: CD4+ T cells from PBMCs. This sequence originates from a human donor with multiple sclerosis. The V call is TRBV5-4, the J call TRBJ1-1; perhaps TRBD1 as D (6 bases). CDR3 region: CASSLQGRGNTEAFF. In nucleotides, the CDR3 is TGTGCCAGCAGCTTGCAGGGGCGCGGGAACACTGAAGCTTTCTTT. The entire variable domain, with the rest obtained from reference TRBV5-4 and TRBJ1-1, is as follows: ETGVTQSPTHLIKTRGQQVTLRCSSQSGHNTVSWYQQALGQGPQFIFQYYREEENGRGNFPPRFSGLQFPNYSSELNVNALELDDSALYLCASSLQGRGNTEAFFGQGTRLTVV.